The 20 T cell receptor beta chains below come from one sample, sequenced in a study of T cell clonotyping in hematopoietic cell transplantation. Sequenced by immunoSEQ multiplex PCR; TCRdb stores in-frame clones only, minus some. The sample lists 8,000 or so clones; around 90% were seen once. This specimen consisted of PBMCs, obtained 180 days after allogeneic stem cell transplant. Source of these receptors: a female patient aged 50 to 60 who had an allogeneic stem cell transplant from an unrelated donor, so the T cells may come from the graft donor. Some clones in this sample may be carry-over from other donors' samples.

V and J are TRBV7-2 and TRBJ1-1; a possible D gene is TRBD1 (5 bases). CDR3 length: 13 amino acids. V was pared by 4 bases and J by 6 bases, with 12 bases between. CDR1 and CDR2 (germline): SGHTA, FQGNSA. The CDR3 nucleotides read TGTGCCAGCAGCTCCACCTTGGGGGCTGAAGCTTTCTTT. As protein: CASSSTLGAEAFF.

By sample fraction, this clone is large. V and J are TRBV7-9 and TRBJ2-1; 7 positions agree with TRBD2. V was clipped by 3 bases and J by 0 bases; unmatched bases: 8. The CDR3 consists of 17 residues. Germline CDR1 SEHNR, CDR2 FQNEAQ (reference sequence). CDR3 sequence reads: CASSLNRLAGSYNEQFF. The CDR3 DNA reads as TGTGCCAGCAGCTTGAATCGCTTAGCGGGCTCCTACAATGAGCAGTTCTTC.

V and J are TRBV2 and TRBJ2-7; TRBD1 agrees at 9 bases. The J segment lost 3 bases and the V segment lost 4 bases, leaving 4 bases of the junction unmatched. Per the germline V gene, CDR1 is SNHLY and CDR2 is FYNNEI. The length of the CDR3 is 14 residues. The CDR3 DNA follows: TGTGCCAGCAGTGCGGACAGGGGAAACTACGAGCAGTACTTC. It codes for CASSADRGNYEQYF.

The rearrangement joins TRBV28 to TRBJ2-1; perhaps TRBD2 as D (6 bases). Trimming pared 4 bases from V and 4 bases from J, leaving 23 bases between. The CDR3 covers 18 residues. In germline, CDR1 is MDHEN, CDR2 SYDVKM. The DNA for the CDR3 is TGTGCCAGCAGTTGGCCAAGTTTTCGGGGGATCATGTACAATGAGCAGTTCTTC. Its translation is CASSWPSFRGIMYNEQFF.

This CDR3 reads CASSSRDRYFSPLHF. The CDR3 nucleotides are TGTGCCAGCAGCTCCCGGGACAGGTATTTTTCACCCCTCCACTTT. The chain links TRBV7-2 to TRBJ1-6, with 8 bases aligning to TRBD1. Germline lookup yields CDR1 SGHTA and CDR2 FQGNSA. This CDR3 is built from 15 residues. Trimming cost V 4 bases and J 9 bases; bases outside gene matches: 8.

The chain recombines TRBV20-1 with TRBJ2-3; D is unclear. The V and J ends lost 8 bases and 5 bases respectively, with 11 bases between them. This CDR3 region has 11 residues. Germline V gene data show CDR1 as DFQATT and CDR2 as SNEGSKA (reference sequence). The CDR3 DNA reads as TGCAGTTGTACCGACCAAGATACGCAGTATTTT. It is translated as CSCTDQDTQYF.

The CDR3, as DNA: TGCGCCAGCAGCATAAACCAGGGAGGGGGGAACACTGAAGCTTTCTTT. It encodes CASSINQGGGNTEAFF. The chain uses TRBV5-1 and TRBJ1-1, with TRBD1 as a possible D gene (6 bases). The CDR3 covers 16 residues. The V and J ends lost 4 bases and 1 base respectively, with 17 bases between them. Germline loops: CDR1 SGHRS, CDR2 YFSETQ.

This chain connects TRBV30 to TRBJ2-3, with no clear D. CDR1 and CDR2 from the germline V gene are GTSNPN and SVGIG (reference sequence). Deletions cut 2 bases from V and 4 bases from J, with 7 bases between. CDR3 length: 12 amino acids. CDR3: CAWSTAPDTQYF. The CDR3 nucleotides are TGTGCCTGGAGTACCGCTCCAGATACGCAGTATTTT.

This CDR3 is CASSARDSRVTDTQYF. The CDR3 region has the DNA TGTGCCAGTAGTGCTCGGGACTCCAGGGTCACAGATACGCAGTATTTT. The chain couples TRBV19 to TRBJ2-3; possible D gene TRBD2, 6 bases. The germline V gene has CDR1 LNHDA and CDR2 SQIVND (reference sequence). This CDR3 region has 16 residues. V shed 5 bases and J shed 2 bases, with 17 bases lying between them.

This clone was seen once. The chain recombines TRBV7-2 with TRBJ2-1; tentative D call: TRBD2 (5 bases). This CDR3 region has 16 residues. Looked up from germline, CDR1 is SGHTA and CDR2 is FQGNSA. Deletions cut 2 bases from V and 4 bases from J, with 15 bases between. CDR3: CASSLSGFGGYNEQFF. The CDR3 DNA sequence: TGTGCCAGCAGCTTATCCGGGTTCGGCGGGTACAATGAGCAGTTCTTC. Combining the CDR3 with reference TRBV7-2 and TRBJ2-1 gives the whole variable domain GAGVSQSPSNKVTEKGKDVELRCDPISGHTALYWYRQSLGQGLEFLIYFQGNSAPDKSGLPSDRFSAERTGGSVSTLTIQRTQQEDSAVYLCASSLSGFGGYNEQFFGPGTRLTVL.

This sequence joins TRBV6-4 and TRBJ2-3, with 10 bases fitting TRBD2. This CDR3 region has 15 residues. Losses at the gene ends were 4 bases for V and 1 base for J; bases not matched to a gene: 2. Germline V gene lookup returns CDR1 MRHNA and CDR2 SNTAGT. In DNA form, the CDR3 reads TGTGCCAGCAGTGTGCTAGCGGGGGGCACAGATACGCAGTATTTT. Its translation is CASSVLAGGTDTQYF.

The rearrangement joins TRBV11-2 to TRBJ1-1; D is perhaps TRBD1 (5 bases). V was trimmed by 5 bases and J by 1 base, leaving 8 bases between them. This CDR3 contains 13 residues. CDR1 is SGHAT, CDR2 FQNNGV, per germline. The CDR3 sequence: CASSLTGNTEAFF. The DNA for the CDR3 is TGTGCCAGCAGCCTAACAGGGAACACTGAAGCTTTCTTT.

The chain joins TRBV30 to TRBJ1-6; unclear D gene. In germline, CDR1 is GTSNPN, CDR2 SVGIG (reference sequence). CDR3 length equals 16 residues. V lost 2 bases and J lost 3, with 14 bases in between. CDR3 coding DNA: TGTGCCTGGAGTCCTACCCCCCGGAGCTATAATTCACCCCTCCACTTT. This codes for CAWSPTPRSYNSPLHF.

The chain uses TRBV7-8 and TRBJ1-1; D remains unclear. V was cut by 3 bases and J by 1 base, with 12 bases left in between. This CDR3 is 15 amino acids long. Germline V gene lookup returns CDR1 SGHVS and CDR2 FQNEAQ. Here the CDR3 DNA reads TGTGCCAGCAGCTTCCAGACCACAAAGAACACTGAAGCTTTCTTT. Its translation is CASSFQTTKNTEAFF.

This clone was seen more than once but under ten times. The chain employs TRBV19 and TRBJ2-2; D may be TRBD1 (7 bases). This CDR3 is 15 amino acids long. From germline, CDR1 is LNHDA and CDR2 SQIVND (reference sequence). V lost 5 bases, J lost 6 bases, and 16 bases lay in between. The CDR3, as DNA: TGTGCCAGTAGTTTCGACAGGGAGGCGGCCGGGGAGCTGTTTTTT. This translates into CASSFDREAAGELFF.

The J gene is TRBJ1-1, the V gene TRBV6-5; 7 bases are a match to TRBD1. Germline V gene lookup returns CDR1 MNHEY and CDR2 SVGAGI. V shed 6 bases, J shed 2 bases, and the junction held 9 bases outside the gene matches. This CDR3 region has 15 residues. CDR3 nucleotide sequence: TGTGCCAGCAGAGGGACAGACCAAACCAACACTGAAGCTTTCTTT. Translation: CASRGTDQTNTEAFF.

The sample holds one count of this clone. At the DNA level, this CDR3 is encoded by other sequences in the same sample as well. The chain is built from TRBV6-5 and TRBJ1-1, with D hard to call. The V and J ends lost 0 bases and 4 bases respectively, with 9 bases between them. CDR1 MNHEY and CDR2 SVGAGI come from the germline V gene. The CDR3 extends over 14 amino acids. The CDR3 DNA is TGTGCCAGCAGTTACTCGACGGGGAGCACTGAAGCTTTCTTT. This sequence encodes CASSYSTGSTEAFF.

This clone appeared a single time. J is TRBJ2-1 and V is TRBV25-1; 9 bases agree with TRBD2. CDR3 size: 17 residues. Germline assignment: CDR1 MGHDK and CDR2 SYGVNS. V lost 3 bases, J lost 3 bases, and 9 bases stayed unmatched. The chain's CDR3 is CASSDLKAGGFYNEQFF. DNA of the CDR3: TGTGCCAGCAGTGACCTTAAAGCGGGGGGTTTCTACAATGAGCAGTTCTTC.

Comments on this clone: Additional DNA sequences in this sample encode the identical CDR3. The chain links TRBV6-1 to TRBJ1-1; D gene uncertain. V shed 6 bases and J shed 2 bases, with 10 bases lying between them. This CDR3 contains 13 residues. Germline V gene lookup returns CDR1 MNHNS and CDR2 SASEGT. The CDR3 is CASRSSGNTEAFF. The CDR3 region has the DNA TGTGCCAGCAGGAGCTCGGGAAACACTGAAGCTTTCTTT.

The chain carries TRBV18 and TRBJ1-1; 7 bases align to TRBD1. Germline V gene sequence: CDR1 KGHSH, CDR2 LQKENI. V was pared by 5 bases and J by 8 bases, with 5 bases of the junction left unmatched. CDR3 length equals 12 residues. The CDR3 coding sequence is TGTGCCAGCTCAACAGGGGATTCGGAAGCTTTCTTT. Its translation is CASSTGDSEAFF. Full variable domain (remainder filled in from reference TRBV18 and TRBJ1-1): NAGVMQNPRHLVRRRGQEARLRCSPMKGHSHVYWYRQLPEEGLKFMVYLQKENIIDESGMPKERFSAEFPKEGPSILRIQQVVRGDSAAYFCASSTGDSEAFFGQGTRLTVV.